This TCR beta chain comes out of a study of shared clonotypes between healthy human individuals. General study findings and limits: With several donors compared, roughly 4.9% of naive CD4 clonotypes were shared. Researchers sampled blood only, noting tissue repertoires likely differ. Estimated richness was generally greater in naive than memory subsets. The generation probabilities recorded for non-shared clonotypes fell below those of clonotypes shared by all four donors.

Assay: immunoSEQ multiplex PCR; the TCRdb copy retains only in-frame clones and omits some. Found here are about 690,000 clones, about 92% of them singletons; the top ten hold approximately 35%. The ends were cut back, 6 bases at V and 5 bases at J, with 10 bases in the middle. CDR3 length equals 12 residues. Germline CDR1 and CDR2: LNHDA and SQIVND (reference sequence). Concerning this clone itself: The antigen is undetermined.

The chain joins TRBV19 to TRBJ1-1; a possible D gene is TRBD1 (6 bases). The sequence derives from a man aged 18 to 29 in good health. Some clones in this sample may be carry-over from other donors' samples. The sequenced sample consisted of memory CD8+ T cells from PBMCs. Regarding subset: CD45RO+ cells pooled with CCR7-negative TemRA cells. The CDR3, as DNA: TGTGCCAGTAGAGGGGGGGAAACTGAAGCTTTCTTT. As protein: CASRGGETEAFF. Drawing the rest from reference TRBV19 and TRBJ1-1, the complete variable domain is DGGITQSPKYLFRKEGQNVTLSCEQNLNHDAMYWYRQDPGQGLRLIYYSQIVNDFQKGDIAEGYSVSREKKESFPLTVTSAQKNPTAFYLCASRGGETEAFFGQGTRLTVV.